The clone carrying this TCR beta chain was seen ten or more times. Its antigen is not identified. This sample is part of a study of CD8 T cells in ankylosing spondylitis. Study results and limitations: Researchers report that disease-linked clones proved CD8+ and relatively rare in peripheral blood.

TCRdb re-analysed the 5' RACE reads in MiXCR, keeping a single row per CDR3 protein. The data show roughly 130,000 distinct CDR3 sequences, roughly 9% seen once. V gave up 0 bases and J gave up 1 base; unmatched junction bases: 4. The germline V gene has CDR1 DFQATT and CDR2 SNEGSKA (reference sequence). The CDR3 totals 15 residues. Sequencing was carried out using blood, either unsorted or a sorted T cell fraction (not recorded which). The clonotype comes from a male donor with ankylosing spondylitis or in good health (not recorded which). This rearrangement joins TRBV20-1 to TRBJ1-1, with 8 bases that match TRBD1. The CDR3 coding sequence is TGCAGTGCTAGAGATTGGGACAGGTCGAACACTGAAGCTTTCTTT. Translation: CSARDWDRSNTEAFF.